These T cell receptor beta chains were read from a single sample in a study of cytomegalovirus exposure and HLA in healthy donors. Method: immunoSEQ multiplex PCR; TCRdb's copy keeps in-frame clones and lacks some. The profile shows 150,000 to 200,000 clones, roughly 85% of them singletons. Sequenced: PBMCs. The source is a woman in her late teens or twenties in good health and CMV-seronegative. Each CDR3 is given with its conserved first and last residue. The D gene is left open where the match is weak. Clone sizes are given selectively: once, few, many, or a class where the clone is expanded.

v_call	clone_size	d_call	cdr3_length	j_call	cdr3_nt	cdr3_aa
TRBV25-1	once	TRBD1	15	TRBJ2-2	TGTGCCAGCACTGAACAGGGGTCGAACACCGGGGAGCTGTTTTTT	CASTEQGSNTGELFF
TRBV6-1	NA	NA	14	TRBJ2-7	TGTGCCATCTCCCCAGGGCGAAGGGCCTACGAGCAGTACTTC	CAISPGRRAYEQYF
TRBV2	NA	NA	15	TRBJ2-4	TGTGCCAGCAGTGAAGAAGGGGTAGCCAAAAACATTCAGTACTTC	CASSEEGVAKNIQYF
TRBV5-4	NA	NA	16	TRBJ1-2	TGTGCCAGCAGCTTGAACCGAGAAGCTCTGGACTATGGCTACACCTTC	CASSLNREALDYGYTF
TRBV5-1	few	TRBD1	15	TRBJ1-2	TGCGCCAGCAGCTCGGGAGGGACAGGGAACTATGGCTACACCTTC	CASSSGGTGNYGYTF
TRBV5-1	NA	NA	14	TRBJ1-1	TGCGCCAGCAGCTTGTCAGGGCCGAACACTGAAGCTTTCTTT	CASSLSGPNTEAFF
TRBV27	NA	TRBD2	17	TRBJ2-1	TGTGCCAGCACCCGATCGTATTTAGCGGGAGAGGGCAATGAGCAGTTCTTC	CASTRSYLAGEGNEQFF
TRBV9	NA	TRBD2	16	TRBJ2-1	TGTGCCAGCAGCTTCAGACTAGCGGGAGAAATTAATGAGCAGTTCTTC	CASSFRLAGEINEQFF
TRBV6-5	NA	TRBD2	16	TRBJ2-2	TGTGCCAGCAGTTACTCGGCGGGAGGGAACACCGGGGAGCTGTTTTTT	CASSYSAGGNTGELFF
TRBV30	NA	NA	14	TRBJ2-3	TGTGCCTGGAGTGCCGTAGTGGAGATGGATACGCAGTATTTT	CAWSAVVEMDTQYF
TRBV27	once	NA	15	TRBJ1-1	TGTGCCAGCAGTTTATATGCGGGGGCAGACACTGAAGCTTTCTTT	CASSLYAGADTEAFF
TRBV6-5	NA	NA	15	TRBJ2-1	TGTGCCAGCAGTTACACTCCTGCGCTTAACAATGAGCAGTTCTTC	CASSYTPALNNEQFF
TRBV5-1	NA	NA	13	TRBJ1-2	TGCGCCAGCAGCTTTGGGACAACGTATGGCTACACCTTC	CASSFGTTYGYTF
TRBV5-1	few	NA	16	TRBJ1-2	TGCGCCAGCAGCTTAGGGGTTGGCCTCAATCCAGGGGGCTACACCTTC	CASSLGVGLNPGGYTF
TRBV6-1	NA	NA	16	TRBJ1-2	TGTGCCAGCAGTGCTCACCTGGGGGGGGGAACCTATGGCTACACCTTC	CASSAHLGGGTYGYTF
TRBV7-2	NA	TRBD2	17	TRBJ2-5	TGTGCCAGCAGCTTAGGGGGACTAGCGGGAGGGGGAGAGACCCAGTACTTC	CASSLGGLAGGGETQYF
TRBV2	NA	NA	16	TRBJ2-7	TGTGCCAGCAGTGAATCTCCGCTTAGCGGTTCCTACGAGCAGTACTTC	CASSESPLSGSYEQYF
TRBV5-6	NA	NA	13	TRBJ2-3	TGTGCCAGCAGCTTACATCTCACAGATACGCAGTATTTT	CASSLHLTDTQYF
TRBV11-2	NA	TRBD1	16	TRBJ2-1	TGTGCCAGCAGCCCTTCACAGGACAGGCTTCTCAATGAGCAGTTCTTC	CASSPSQDRLLNEQFF
TRBV19	NA	NA	13	TRBJ2-5	TGTGCCAGTAGTATAGGACTAGGGGAGACCCAGTACTTC	CASSIGLGETQYF
TRBV6-6	NA	TRBD1	13	TRBJ2-7	TGTGCCAGCAGTCTTAACAGGGGGCTAGAGCAGTACTTC	CASSLNRGLEQYF
TRBV5-6	NA	NA	14	TRBJ2-1	TGTGCCAGCAGCTTGCGAGGCTCCTACAATGAGCAGTTCTTC	CASSLRGSYNEQFF
TRBV10-2	NA	NA	11	TRBJ2-7	TGCGCCAGCAGTGAGTCCTACGAGCAGTACTTC	CASSESYEQYF
TRBV2	NA	TRBD2	18	TRBJ2-1	TGTGCCAGCAGCCCCTTGGGGCTAGCGGGAGGGTCCTACAATGAGCAGTTCTTC	CASSPLGLAGGSYNEQFF
TRBV5-1	few	NA	10	TRBJ1-1	TGCGCCAGCAGCTCGGCAGGAGCTTTCTTT	CASSSAGAFF
TRBV27	NA	NA	16	TRBJ1-4	TGTGCCAGCCCGGGGGGGCACTTTGCAACTAATGAAAAACTGTTTTTT	CASPGGHFATNEKLFF
TRBV28	NA	NA	15	TRBJ2-2	TGTGCCAGCAGTCCCGGCGGGGTTAACACCGGGGAGCTGTTTTTT	CASSPGGVNTGELFF
TRBV7-9	NA	TRBD2	16	TRBJ2-5	TGTGCCAGCAGCTTAGGGGCGGGAGGGGCAAGCGAGACCCAGTACTTC	CASSLGAGGASETQYF
TRBV28	once	NA	18	TRBJ2-5	TGTGCCAGCAGGCCTCAGGAGGGGCGCGGTCGGGCGCGGGAGACCCAGTACTTC	CASRPQEGRGRARETQYF
TRBV18	NA	NA	14	TRBJ1-2	TGTGCCAGCTCACCAGACGGAGCTAACTATGGCTACACCTTC	CASSPDGANYGYTF
TRBV6-5	once	NA	14	TRBJ1-5	TGTGCCAGCGGGGCGCGGGGGGGTGGGCAGCCCCAGCATTTT	CASGARGGGQPQHF
TRBV7-8	once	TRBD2	15	TRBJ2-3	TGTGCCAGCAGCACGAGCGGGGTTAGCACAGATACGCAGTATTTT	CASSTSGVSTDTQYF
TRBV6-6	once	TRBD2	16	TRBJ2-5	TGTGCCAGCAGTTACCCGACTAGCGGGTACCAAGAGACCCAGTACTTC	CASSYPTSGYQETQYF
TRBV4-3	NA	NA	16	TRBJ1-2	TGCGCCAGCAGCCAAGATGCTGACAGGAATAACTATGGCTACACCTTC	CASSQDADRNNYGYTF
TRBV5-6	NA	NA	15	TRBJ2-1	TGTGCCAGCAGCTGGGAGGAGGGTATCTACAATGAGCAGTTCTTC	CASSWEEGIYNEQFF
TRBV10-2	NA	NA	13	TRBJ1-2	TGCGCCAGCAGTGGGCAGGGGAGCTATGGCTACACCTTC	CASSGQGSYGYTF
TRBV28	NA	TRBD1	17	TRBJ1-1	TGTGCCAGCAGTTTCCGGGACAGGGGGCGCGTGCACACTGAAGCTTTCTTT	CASSFRDRGRVHTEAFF
TRBV29-1	NA	NA	14	TRBJ2-3	TGCAGCGTGGCCGAGCGCAGCCGCACAGATACGCAGTATTTT	CSVAERSRTDTQYF
TRBV9	NA	TRBD1	15	TRBJ1-2	TGTGCCAGCAGCGGTGGGACAGGGTATAACTATGGCTACACCTTC	CASSGGTGYNYGYTF
TRBV30	NA	NA	11	TRBJ2-3	TGTGCCCGGGGTCGTCAGGATACGCAGTATTTT	CARGRQDTQYF
TRBV29-1	NA	TRBD1	14	TRBJ2-7	TGCAGCGTTCAACCGGACAGGTCCGCCCTCGAGCAGTACTTC	CSVQPDRSALEQYF
TRBV9	NA	NA	13	TRBJ2-2	TGTGCCAGCAGCGTAGCTAGCACCGGGGAGCTGTTTTTT	CASSVASTGELFF
TRBV7-9	NA	TRBD2	15	TRBJ2-7	TGTTCCAGCAGCTCTGACGGGGGGATATCCTACGAGCAGTACTTC	CSSSSDGGISYEQYF
TRBV7-2	NA	TRBD2	16	TRBJ2-5	TGTGCCAGCAGCTTCAGAAATAGCGGGAACCAAGAGACCCAGTACTTC	CASSFRNSGNQETQYF